These T cell receptor beta chains were read from a single sample in a study of T cell repertoires in cytomegalovirus infection. TCRdb passed the reads through MiXCR, listing each CDR3 protein once. This table has some 320,000 distinct CDR3 sequences, 9.5% appearing once. What was sequenced was PBMCs. The source is a human donor in good health (CMV status not recorded). Some clones in this sample may be carry-over from other donors' samples. CDR3s include the opening cysteine and the closing phenylalanine or tryptophan.

V gene,J gene,CDR3 protein
TRBV30,TRBJ1-6,CAWNTPRQPHNSPLHF
TRBV10-2,TRBJ2-1,CAAGGQVGYNEQFF
TRBV7-2,TRBJ2-7,CASSSAPRGREQYF
TRBV29-1,TRBJ2-1,CSVDEGVGNEQFF
TRBV6-5,TRBJ1-1,CASSSTGKDEAFF
TRBV5-5,TRBJ2-7,CASSLSHGAYEQYF
TRBV20-1,TRBJ2-7,CSAIRDWLAGFSSYEQYF
TRBV5-4,TRBJ2-1,CASSPQGGDEQFF
TRBV6-2/TRBV6-3,TRBJ1-2,CASTPSGQRNYGYTF
TRBV12-3/TRBV12-4,TRBJ1-3,CASSSQVTSGNTIYF
TRBV6-2/TRBV6-3,TRBJ2-7,CASSYMDPGGASYEQYF
TRBV7-2,TRBJ2-4,CASSLVGSGGIAKNIQYF
TRBV7-8,TRBJ1-4,CASSLRTGANEKLFF
TRBV5-6,TRBJ1-1,CASSADRRTEAFF
TRBV12-3/TRBV12-4,TRBJ1-3,CASSRQGEGNTIYF
TRBV6-2/TRBV6-3,TRBJ2-6,CASSYPVGQGFSGANVLTF
TRBV2,TRBJ1-2,CASSELGGGYTF
TRBV7-6,TRBJ2-2,CASSSVGTGELFF
TRBV7-9,TRBJ1-5,CASSRGDQHQHF
TRBV7-2,TRBJ1-3,CASSLGWAPGNTIYF
TRBV7-8,TRBJ2-7,CASSLDGGGFSYEQYF
TRBV7-9,TRBJ2-1,CASSWTGPRRYNEQFF
TRBV20-1,TRBJ1-5,CSAARAGYNQPQHF
TRBV12-3/TRBV12-4,TRBJ2-1,CASRTSGFDEQFF
TRBV28,TRBJ1-5,CASSLLGINQPQHF
TRBV20-1,TRBJ1-5,CSAGRDTDQPQHF
TRBV7-2,TRBJ2-1,CASSFRTGDNEQFF
TRBV30,TRBJ1-1,CAWMDWDSNTEAFF
TRBV19,TRBJ2-2,CASSIGLANTGELFF
TRBV4-3,TRBJ2-6,CASSQAHVRGASAGANVLTF
TRBV12-3/TRBV12-4,TRBJ2-5,CASSLRSGFETQYF
TRBV7-2,TRBJ2-7,CASSLSLGGTASSEQYF
TRBV19,TRBJ2-7,CASSWTVQGLYEQNF
TRBV11-2,TRBJ2-3,CASRPLGLFTQYF
TRBV7-2,TRBJ2-1,CASSSSAGPRVEQFF
TRBV12-3/TRBV12-4,TRBJ2-5,CASSWAPGVAEETQYF
TRBV2,TRBJ1-6,CASTAAGNSPLHF
TRBV7-3,TRBJ2-5,CASSLAGGVQETQYF
TRBV4-1,TRBJ2-1,CASSEGTSGRNYNEQFF
TRBV7-9,TRBJ1-2,CASSLGDLNYGYTF
TRBV7-8,TRBJ1-5,CASSFTDRGNQPQHF
TRBV11-2,TRBJ2-7,CASSPSRGPEQYF
TRBV2,TRBJ2-7,CASTSGRSYEQYF
TRBV20-1,TRBJ1-6,CSARRSDRENSPLHF
TRBV7-2,TRBJ2-1,CASRAGPRGVNEQFF
TRBV19,TRBJ1-5,CASSLRDRGLHQPQHF
TRBV5-4,TRBJ2-1,CASNRRIRGPNNEQFF
TRBV7-6,TRBJ1-4,CASSFFAGAATEKLFF
TRBV30,TRBJ1-1,CAWATGSMNTEAFF
TRBV28,TRBJ2-7,CASRASGTAAYEQYF